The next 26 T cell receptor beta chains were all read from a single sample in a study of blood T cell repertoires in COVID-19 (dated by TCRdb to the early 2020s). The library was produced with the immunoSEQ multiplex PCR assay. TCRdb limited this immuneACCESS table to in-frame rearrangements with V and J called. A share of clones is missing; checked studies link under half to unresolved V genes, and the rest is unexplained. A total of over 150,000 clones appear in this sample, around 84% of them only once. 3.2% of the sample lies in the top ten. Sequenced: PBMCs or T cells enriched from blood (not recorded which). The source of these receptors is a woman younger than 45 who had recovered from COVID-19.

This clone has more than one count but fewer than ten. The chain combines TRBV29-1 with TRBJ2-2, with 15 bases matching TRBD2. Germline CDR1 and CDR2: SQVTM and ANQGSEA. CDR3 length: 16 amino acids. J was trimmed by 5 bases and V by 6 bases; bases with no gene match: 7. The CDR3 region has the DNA TGCAGCGTAGGACTAGCGGGAGGGATCGGTACCGGGGAGCTGTTTTTT. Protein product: CSVGLAGGIGTGELFF.

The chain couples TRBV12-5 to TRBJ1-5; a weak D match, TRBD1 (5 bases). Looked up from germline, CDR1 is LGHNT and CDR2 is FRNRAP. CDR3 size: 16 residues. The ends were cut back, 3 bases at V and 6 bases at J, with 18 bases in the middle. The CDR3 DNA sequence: TGTGCTAGTGGTTTAATTAAGGGGCAGGGTGGTCAGCCCCAGCATTTT. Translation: CASGLIKGQGGQPQHF.

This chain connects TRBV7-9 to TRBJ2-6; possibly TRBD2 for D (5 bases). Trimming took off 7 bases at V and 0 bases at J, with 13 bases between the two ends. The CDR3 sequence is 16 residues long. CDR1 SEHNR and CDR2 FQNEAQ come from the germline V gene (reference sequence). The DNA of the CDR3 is TGTGCCAGCACCACGAGGGCGGGCTCTGGGGCCAACGTCCTGACTTTC. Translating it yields CASTTRAGSGANVLTF.

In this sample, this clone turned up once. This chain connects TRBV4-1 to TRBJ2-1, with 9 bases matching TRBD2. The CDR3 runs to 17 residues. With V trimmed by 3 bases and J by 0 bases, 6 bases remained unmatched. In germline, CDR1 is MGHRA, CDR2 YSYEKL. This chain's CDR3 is CASSHPPSGISYNEQFF. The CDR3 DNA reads TGCGCCAGCAGCCACCCCCCTAGCGGGATCTCCTACAATGAGCAGTTCTTC.

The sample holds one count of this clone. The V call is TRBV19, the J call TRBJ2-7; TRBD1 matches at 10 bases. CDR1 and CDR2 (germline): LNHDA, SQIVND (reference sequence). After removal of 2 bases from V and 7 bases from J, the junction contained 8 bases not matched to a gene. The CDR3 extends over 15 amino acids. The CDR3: CASSITGTGDGEQYF. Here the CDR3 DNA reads TGTGCCAGTAGTATAACCGGGACAGGGGATGGAGAGCAGTACTTC.

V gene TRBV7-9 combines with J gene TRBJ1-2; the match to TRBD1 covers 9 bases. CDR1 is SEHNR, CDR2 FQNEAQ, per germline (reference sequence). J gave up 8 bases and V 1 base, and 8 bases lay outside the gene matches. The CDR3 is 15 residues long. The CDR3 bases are TGTGCCAGCAGCTTAGGGGGACAGGGTAGCCGCGGCTACACCTTC. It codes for CASSLGGQGSRGYTF. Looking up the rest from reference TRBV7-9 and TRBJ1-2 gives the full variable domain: DTGVSQNPRHKITKRGQNVTFRCDPISEHNRLYWYRQTLGQGPEFLTYFQNEAQLEKSRLLSDRFSAERPKGSFSTLEIQRTEQGDSAMYLCASSLGGQGSRGYTFGSGTRLTVV.

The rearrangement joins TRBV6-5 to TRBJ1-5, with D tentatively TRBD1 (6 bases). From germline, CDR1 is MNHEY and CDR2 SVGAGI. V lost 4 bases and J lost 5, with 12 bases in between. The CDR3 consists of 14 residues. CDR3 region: CASSSTGLYQPQHF. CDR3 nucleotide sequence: TGTGCCAGCAGTTCGACAGGCCTATATCAGCCCCAGCATTTT.

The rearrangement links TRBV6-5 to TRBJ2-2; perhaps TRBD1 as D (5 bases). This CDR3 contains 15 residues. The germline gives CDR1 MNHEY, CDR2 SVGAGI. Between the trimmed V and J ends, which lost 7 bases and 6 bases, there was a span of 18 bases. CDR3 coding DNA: TGTGCCAGCACCTCCCCAGGGCGAGGCGCCGGGGAGCTGTTTTTT. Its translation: CASTSPGRGAGELFF.

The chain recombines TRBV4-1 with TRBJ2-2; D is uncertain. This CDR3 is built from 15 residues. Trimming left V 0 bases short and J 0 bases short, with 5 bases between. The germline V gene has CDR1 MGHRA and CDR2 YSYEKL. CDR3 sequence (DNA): TGCGCCAGCAGCCAAGATCCTACGAACACCGGGGAGCTGTTTTTT. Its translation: CASSQDPTNTGELFF.

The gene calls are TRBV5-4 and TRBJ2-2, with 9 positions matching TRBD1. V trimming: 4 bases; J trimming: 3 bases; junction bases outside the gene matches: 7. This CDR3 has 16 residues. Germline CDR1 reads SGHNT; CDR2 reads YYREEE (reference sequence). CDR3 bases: TGTGCCAGCAGCACAGGGGGCGCCCCGGACACCGGGGAGCTGTTTTTT. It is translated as CASSTGGAPDTGELFF.

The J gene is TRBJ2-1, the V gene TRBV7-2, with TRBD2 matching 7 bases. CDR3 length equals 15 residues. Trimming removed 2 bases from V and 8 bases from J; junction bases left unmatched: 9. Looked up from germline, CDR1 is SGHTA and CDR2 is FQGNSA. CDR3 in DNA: TGTGCCAGCAGCTTATGGGGCGGGGGAGGCGATGAGCAGTTCTTC. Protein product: CASSLWGGGGDEQFF.

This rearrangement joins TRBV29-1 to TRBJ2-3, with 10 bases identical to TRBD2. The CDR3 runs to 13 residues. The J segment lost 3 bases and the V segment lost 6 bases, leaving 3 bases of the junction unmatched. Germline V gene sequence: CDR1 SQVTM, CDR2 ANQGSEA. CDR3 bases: TGCAGCGTGTTAGCGGGGGGTACAGATACGCAGTATTTT. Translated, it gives CSVLAGGTDTQYF.

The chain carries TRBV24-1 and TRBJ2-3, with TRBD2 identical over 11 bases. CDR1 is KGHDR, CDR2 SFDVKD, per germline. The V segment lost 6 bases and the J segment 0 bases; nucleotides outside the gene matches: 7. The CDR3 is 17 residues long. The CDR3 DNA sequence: TGTGCCACCAGTCTCGGTAGCGGGGGGGCTAGCACAGATACGCAGTATTTT. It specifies CATSLGSGGASTDTQYF.

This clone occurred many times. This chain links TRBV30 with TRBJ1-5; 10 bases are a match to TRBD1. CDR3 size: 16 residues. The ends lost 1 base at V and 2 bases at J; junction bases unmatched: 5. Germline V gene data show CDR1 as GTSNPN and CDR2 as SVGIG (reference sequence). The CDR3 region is CAWSAGGTGGNQPQHF. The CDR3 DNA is TGTGCCTGGAGTGCTGGGGGGACAGGGGGCAATCAGCCCCAGCATTTT.

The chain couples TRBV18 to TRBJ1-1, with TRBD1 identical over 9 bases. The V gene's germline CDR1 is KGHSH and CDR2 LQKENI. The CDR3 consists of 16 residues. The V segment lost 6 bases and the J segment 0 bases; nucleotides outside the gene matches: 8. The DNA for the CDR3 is TGTGCCAGCTCGATGGGACAGGGAGTCATGAACACTGAAGCTTTCTTT. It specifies CASSMGQGVMNTEAFF.

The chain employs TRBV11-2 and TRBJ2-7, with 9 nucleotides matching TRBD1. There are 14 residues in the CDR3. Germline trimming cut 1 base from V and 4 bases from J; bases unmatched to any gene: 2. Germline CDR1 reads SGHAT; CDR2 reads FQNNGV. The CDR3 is CASSLGTGEYEQYF. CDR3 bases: TGTGCCAGCAGCTTAGGGACAGGGGAGTACGAGCAGTACTTC.

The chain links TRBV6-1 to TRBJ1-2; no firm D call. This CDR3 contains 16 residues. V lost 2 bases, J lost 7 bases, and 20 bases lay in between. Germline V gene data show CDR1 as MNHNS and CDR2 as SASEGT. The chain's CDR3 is CASSENLPPILGGYTF. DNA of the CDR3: TGTGCCAGCAGTGAAAACCTCCCCCCGATTCTCGGTGGCTACACCTTC.

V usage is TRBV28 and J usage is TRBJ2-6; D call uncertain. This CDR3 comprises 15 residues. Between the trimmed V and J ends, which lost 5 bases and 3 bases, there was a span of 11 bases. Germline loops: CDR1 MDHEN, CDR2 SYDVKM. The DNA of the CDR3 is TGTGCCAGCAGTCCCACCGGAGTTGGGGCCAACGTCCTGACTTTC. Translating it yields CASSPTGVGANVLTF. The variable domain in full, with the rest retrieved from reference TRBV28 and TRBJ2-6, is DVKVTQSSRYLVKRTGEKVFLECVQDMDHENMFWYRQDPGLGLRLIYFSYDVKMKEKGDIPEGYSVSREKKERFSLILESASTNQTSMYLCASSPTGVGANVLTFGAGSRLTVL.

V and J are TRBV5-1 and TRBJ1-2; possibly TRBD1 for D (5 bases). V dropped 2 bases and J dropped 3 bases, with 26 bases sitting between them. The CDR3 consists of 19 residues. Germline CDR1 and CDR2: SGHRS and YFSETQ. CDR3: CASSFRELSGTTRDYGYTF. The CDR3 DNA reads TGCGCCAGCAGCTTCCGGGAGCTATCCGGGACCACAAGGGACTATGGCTACACCTTC.

The CDR3 region has the DNA TGTGCCAGCAGTTTAGAGGGGACCCAGTACTTC. Amino acid sequence: CASSLEGTQYF. The rearrangement uses TRBV28 and TRBJ2-5; D might be TRBD2 (5 bases). Germline V lookup: CDR1 MDHEN, CDR2 SYDVKM. CDR3 size: 11 residues. The V and J ends lost 2 bases and 7 bases respectively, with 5 bases between them.

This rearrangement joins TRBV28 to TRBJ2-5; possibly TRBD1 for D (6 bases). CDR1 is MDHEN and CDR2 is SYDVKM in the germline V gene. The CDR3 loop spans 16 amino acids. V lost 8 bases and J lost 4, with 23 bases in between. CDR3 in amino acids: CASRQAGDPFAETQYF. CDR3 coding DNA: TGTGCCAGCCGACAGGCCGGGGACCCGTTCGCAGAGACCCAGTACTTC.

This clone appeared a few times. In DNA form, the CDR3 reads TGTGCCAGCTCACCTGGCCCCCCGGGAAACGAAAAACTGTTTTTT. Translated, it gives CASSPGPPGNEKLFF. The rearrangement links TRBV18 to TRBJ1-4; unclear D gene. The length of the CDR3 is 15 residues. Trimming cost V 3 bases and J 8 bases, with 16 bases left between them. The germline gives CDR1 KGHSH, CDR2 LQKENI.

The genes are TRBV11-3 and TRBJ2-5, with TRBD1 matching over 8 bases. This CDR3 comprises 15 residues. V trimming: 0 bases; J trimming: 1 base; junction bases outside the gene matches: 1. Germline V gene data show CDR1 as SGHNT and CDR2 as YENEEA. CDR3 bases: TGTGCCAGCAGCTTAGACAGGGGGCCCCAAGAGACCCAGTACTTC. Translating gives CASSLDRGPQETQYF.

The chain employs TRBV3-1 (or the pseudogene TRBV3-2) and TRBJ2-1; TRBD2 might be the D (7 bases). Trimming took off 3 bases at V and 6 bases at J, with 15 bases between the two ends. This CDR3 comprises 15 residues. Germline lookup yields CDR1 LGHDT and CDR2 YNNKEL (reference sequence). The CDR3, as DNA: TGTGCCAGCAGCCAGGGCGGGGGCCACGTCAATGAGCAGTTCTTC. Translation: CASSQGGGHVNEQFF.

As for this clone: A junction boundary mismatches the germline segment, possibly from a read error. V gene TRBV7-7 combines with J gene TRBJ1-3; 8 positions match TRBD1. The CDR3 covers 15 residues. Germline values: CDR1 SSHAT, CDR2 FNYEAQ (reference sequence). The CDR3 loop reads CASSLDRGTGNTIYF. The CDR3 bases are TGTGCTAGCAGCTTAGACAGGGGCACTGGAAACACCATATATTTT.

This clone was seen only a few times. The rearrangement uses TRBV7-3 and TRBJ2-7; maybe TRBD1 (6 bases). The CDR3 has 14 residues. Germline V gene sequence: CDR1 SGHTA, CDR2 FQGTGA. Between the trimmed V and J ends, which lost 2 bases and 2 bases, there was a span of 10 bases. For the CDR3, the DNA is TGTGCCAGCAGCTTACCAGGGGTGGCCTACGAGCAGTACTTC. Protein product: CASSLPGVAYEQYF.